The 30 T cell receptor beta chains reported below all come from one sample, sequenced in a study of metastatic and nonmetastatic thyroid tumors. TCRdb reprocessed the PCR reads via MiXCR. The table has approximately 35,000 clones, around 16% seen once. Nobody among the patients had been given any treatment before thyroid surgery. The material sequenced was blood. Receptor source: a male donor with papillary thyroid cancer or a benign thyroid nodule (not recorded which). Some clones in this sample may be carry-over from other donors' samples.

This clone showed up many times. The rearrangement joins TRBV6-1 to TRBJ2-7, with a tentative D call TRBD2 (5 bases). Germline CDR1 reads MNHNS; CDR2 reads SASEGT. Trimming removed 6 bases from V and 0 bases from J, with 9 bases in between. There are 13 residues in the CDR3. As DNA, the CDR3 is TGTGCCAGCAGAGGAGGATACTCCTACGAGCAGTACTTC. Translating it yields CASRGGYSYEQYF.

This clone was found many times. The J gene is TRBJ1-1, the V gene TRBV9, with TRBD1 as a possible D gene (6 bases). The V gene lost 6 bases and the J gene lost 3 bases, with 9 bases spanning the gap. Germline V lookup: CDR1 SGDLS, CDR2 YYNGEE. The CDR3 covers 12 residues. The CDR3 DNA follows: TGTGCCAGCAAGGGGGGGGACACTGAAGCTTTCTTT. This codes for CASKGGDTEAFF.

This clone has ten or more counts. The chain joins TRBV7-2 to TRBJ2-5; maybe TRBD1 (5 bases). The CDR3 runs to 13 residues. V was trimmed by 7 bases and J by 2 bases, leaving 11 bases between them. Germline V gene data show CDR1 as SGHTA and CDR2 as FQGNSA. CDR3 DNA: TGTGCCAGCATTTCTGCAGGGCAAGAGACCCAGTACTTC. Protein: CASISAGQETQYF. The full variable domain, with the rest looked up from reference TRBV7-2 and TRBJ2-5, is GAGVSQSPSNKVTEKGKDVELRCDPISGHTALYWYRQSLGQGLEFLIYFQGNSAPDKSGLPSDRFSAERTGGSVSTLTIQRTQQEDSAVYLCASISAGQETQYFGPGTRLLVL.

This clone was seen many times. The chain links TRBV4-3 to TRBJ1-2, with TRBD1 identical over 10 bases. The V and J ends lost 4 bases and 2 bases, in that order; junction bases with no gene match: 4. Germline V lookup: CDR1 LGHNA, CDR2 YSLEER. This CDR3 region has 15 residues. CDR3 protein: CASSLGTGENYGYTF. DNA for the CDR3: TGCGCCAGCAGCCTAGGGACAGGGGAGAACTATGGCTACACCTTC.

The table lists this clone with many counts. Other DNA sequences in the same sample also yield this CDR3. The genes are TRBV5-6 and TRBJ1-3; D remains unclear. Between the trimmed V and J ends, which lost 1 base and 0 bases, there was a span of 5 bases. Germline CDR1 reads SGHDT; CDR2 reads YYEEEE. The CDR3 has 14 residues. Here the CDR3 reads CASSLMGSGNTIYF. CDR3 in DNA: TGTGCCAGCAGCTTGATGGGCTCTGGAAACACCATATATTTT. The complete variable domain, with remaining parts taken from reference TRBV5-6 and TRBJ1-3, reads DAGVTQSPTHLIKTRGQQVTLRCSPKSGHDTVSWYQQALGQGPQFIFQYYEEEERQRGNFPDRFSGHQFPNYSSELNVNALLLGDSALYLCASSLMGSGNTIYFGEGSWLTVV.

This clone was seen many times. The CDR3 DNA is TGTGCTAGTGGTTTGGCACAATATGGCTACACCTTC. It encodes CASGLAQYGYTF. The chain combines TRBV12-5 with TRBJ1-2, with D hard to call. The germline V gene has CDR1 LGHNT and CDR2 FRNRAP. This CDR3 has 12 amino acids. Trimming pared 1 base from V and 5 bases from J, leaving 5 bases between.

Ten or more counts support this clone. The gene calls are TRBV18 and TRBJ2-2; D possibly uses TRBD1 or TRBD2 (5 bases each). This CDR3 has 15 residues. Germline V gene data show CDR1 as KGHSH and CDR2 as LQKENI. With 3 bases removed from V and 4 bases from J, the gap between germline ends came to 12 bases. CDR3 region: CASSPRGVGTGELFF. The CDR3 DNA is TGTGCCAGCTCACCGCGAGGGGTCGGCACCGGGGAGCTGTTTTTT.

This clone was detected many times. Distinct nucleotide sequences in the sample also encode this CDR3. This sequence joins TRBV7-8 and TRBJ2-7; D remains unclear. CDR3 size: 14 residues. V lost 6 bases, J lost 5 bases, and 17 bases lay in between. Germline CDR1 is SGHVS and CDR2 is FQNEAQ. CDR3: CASSRSATLHEQYF. CDR3 coding DNA: TGTGCCAGCAGTCGAAGTGCGACACTACACGAGCAGTACTTC.

The chain combines TRBV10-1 with TRBJ2-1; TRBD2 matches at 13 bases. Looked up from germline, CDR1 is WNHNN and CDR2 is SYGVQD (reference sequence). The CDR3 has 18 amino acids. J was trimmed by 5 bases and V by 7 bases; bases with no gene match: 14. This chain's CDR3 is CASKLLAGGAGANNEQFF. The CDR3 DNA follows: TGCGCCAGCAAGCTACTAGCGGGAGGGGCCGGGGCAAACAATGAGCAGTTCTTC.

There are many counts of this clone. The chain couples TRBV30 to TRBJ1-1; no clear D. Deletions cut 1 base from V and 10 bases from J, with 10 bases between. The CDR3 totals 11 residues. Germline CDR1 reads GTSNPN; CDR2 reads SVGIG (reference sequence). The CDR3 bases are TGTGCCTGGAGTGGGGAACACGGAGCTTTCTTT. Its translation is CAWSGEHGAFF.

In this sample, this clone turned up many times. The J gene is TRBJ2-3, the V gene TRBV29-1; TRBD2 matches at 8 bases. The V gene end was trimmed by 7 bases and the J gene end by 0 bases; junction bases not matched to a gene: 3. The CDR3 totals 13 residues. Germline CDR1 and CDR2: SQVTM and ANQGSEA. CDR3 sequence (DNA): TGCAGCGACGCTAGCGGGAGCACAGATACGCAGTATTTT. Residues: CSDASGSTDTQYF.

By sample share, this clone is medium-sized. The V and J genes are TRBV6-1 and TRBJ2-1; TRBD1 matches at 9 bases. The V gene end was trimmed by 1 base and the J gene end by 7 bases; junction bases not matched to a gene: 8. Germline V gene sequence: CDR1 MNHNS, CDR2 SASEGT. The CDR3 has 16 amino acids. The CDR3 protein is CASSEVSGQGRNEQFF. CDR3 in DNA: TGTGCCAGCAGTGAAGTTTCGGGACAGGGAAGAAATGAGCAGTTCTTC.

This clone appeared many times. This chain joins TRBV25-1 and TRBJ2-2, with D perhaps assigned TRBD1 or TRBD2 (5 bases each). CDR3 size: 16 residues. Germline assignment: CDR1 MGHDK and CDR2 SYGVNS. The V end lost 2 bases, the J end lost 0 bases, and 10 bases lay between the germline ends. Here the CDR3 DNA reads TGTGCCAGCAGTGAAGGGACGCTCGCGAACACCGGGGAGCTGTTTTTT. Its translation: CASSEGTLANTGELFF.

This clone was counted a single time. As the CDR3 is not closed by the conserved phenylalanine or tryptophan, this likely results from a read error. The DNA is left out, because the CDR3 cannot be placed on it with certainty; the CDR3 is given as TCRdb lists it. This rearrangement joins TRBV7-4 to TRBJ1-6. CDR1 and CDR2 (germline): SGHVT, SQSDAQ. A total of 8 residues make up the CDR3, ends included. The CDR3 reads CASSLVGC.

This clone has more than one count but fewer than ten. This chain joins TRBV2 and TRBJ2-7; D is ambiguous. V lost 6 bases to trimming and J lost 1 base, with 7 bases between them. The CDR3 is 12 amino acids. From germline, CDR1 is SNHLY and CDR2 FYNNEI. DNA of the CDR3: TGTGCCAGCAGGGACGATTCCTACGAGCAGTACTTC. It translates to CASRDDSYEQYF.

This clone occurred many times. The chain uses TRBV29-1 and TRBJ2-3, with D hard to call. V was trimmed by 4 bases and J by 6 bases, leaving 11 bases between them. The CDR3 has 12 residues. The germline V gene has CDR1 SQVTM and CDR2 ANQGSEA. This CDR3 reads CSVAELGDTQYF. The CDR3 DNA reads TGCAGCGTTGCGGAGTTGGGGGATACGCAGTATTTT.

Many counts were recorded for this clone. The gene calls are TRBV7-3 and TRBJ2-3, with 7 nucleotides matching TRBD2. V lost 9 bases and J lost 0; bases outside the gene matches: 0. In germline, CDR1 is SGHTA, CDR2 FQGTGA. The CDR3 is 12 residues long. CDR3 nucleotides: TGTGCCAGTAGCGGGAGCACAGATACGCAGTATTTT. This translates into CASSGSTDTQYF.

This clone occurred many times. This sample also contains other DNA sequences that code for the same CDR3. This chain links TRBV2 with TRBJ2-5; D gene uncertain. In germline, CDR1 is SNHLY, CDR2 FYNNEI. The CDR3 spans 12 residues. V was clipped by 3 bases and J by 3 bases, with 5 bases between them. The CDR3 DNA is TGTGCCAGCAGTGATCTTAAAGAGACCCAGTACTTC. As protein: CASSDLKETQYF.

This clone appeared many times. The chain carries TRBV20-1 and TRBJ2-1; 10 bases are shared with TRBD2. CDR1 is DFQATT and CDR2 is SNEGSKA in the germline V gene (reference sequence). The CDR3 covers 14 residues. V dropped 5 bases and J dropped 8; count of bases not matched to a gene: 9. The CDR3 loop reads CSAPSGSIGDEQFF. The CDR3 DNA sequence: TGCAGTGCTCCTAGCGGGAGTATTGGGGATGAGCAGTTCTTC.

The sample holds many counts of this clone. Additional DNA sequences in this sample encode the identical CDR3. V gene TRBV18 combines with J gene TRBJ2-7; D could derive from TRBD1 or TRBD2 (5 bases each). With 1 base removed from V and 3 bases from J, the gap between germline ends came to 13 bases. The CDR3 totals 15 residues. The germline V gene has CDR1 KGHSH and CDR2 LQKENI. The CDR3 nucleotides are TGTGCCAGCTCACCACGCCGGGACGGATACTACGAGCAGTACTTC. Amino acids: CASSPRRDGYYEQYF.

This clone was seen repeatedly, ten times or more. The chain links TRBV4-3 to TRBJ2-5, with 10 bases matching TRBD1. CDR1 and CDR2 from the germline V gene are LGHNA and YSLEER. The CDR3 is 18 amino acids. With 0 bases clipped from V and 5 bases from J, the junction kept 12 bases outside the gene matches. The CDR3 sequence is CASSQDRTTGGSGETQYF. The CDR3 DNA is TGCGCCAGCAGCCAAGATAGGACGACAGGGGGCTCGGGGGAGACCCAGTACTTC.

This clone has at least ten counts. The J gene is TRBJ2-7, the V gene TRBV7-9; a possible D gene is TRBD1 (5 bases). The germline CDR1 and CDR2 sequences are SEHNR and FQNEAQ (reference sequence). V gave up 2 bases and J gave up 5 bases, with 13 bases separating them. CDR3 length equals 14 residues. CDR3 nucleotides: TGTGCCAGCAGCTTACAACGGCAGGGTAACGAGCAGTACTTC. Encoded protein: CASSLQRQGNEQYF.

There are many counts of this clone. J is TRBJ2-7 and V is TRBV4-1; TRBD1 is a possible D gene (6 bases). With 2 bases removed from V and 5 bases from J, the gap between germline ends came to 13 bases. Germline values: CDR1 MGHRA, CDR2 YSYEKL. The CDR3 loop spans 14 amino acids. CDR3 protein: CASSQLGGKDEQYF. CDR3 nucleotide sequence: TGCGCCAGCAGCCAACTAGGGGGTAAAGACGAGCAGTACTTC.

Comments on this clone: A much larger clone differs by one base, so this may be a read error. The gene calls are TRBV3-1 and TRBJ1-1; no firm D call. CDR3 size: 14 residues. The V and J ends lost 0 bases and 1 base respectively, with 6 bases between them. Germline CDR1 LGHDT, CDR2 YNNKEL (reference sequence). CDR3 nucleotides: TGTGCCAGCAGCCAAGATGTCACGAACACTGAAGCTTTCTTT. Translated, it gives CASSQDVTNTEAFF.

This clone occurred many times. This rearrangement joins TRBV28 to TRBJ2-5, with 11 bases identical to TRBD2. From germline, CDR1 is MDHEN and CDR2 SYDVKM. The CDR3 totals 16 residues. J gave up 1 base and V 6 bases, and 7 bases lay outside the gene matches. The CDR3 DNA reads as TGTGCCAGCAGCCAAGGACTAGCGGGCCTCCAAGAGACCCAGTACTTC. It translates to CASSQGLAGLQETQYF.

This clone appeared many times. The rearrangement links TRBV7-2 to TRBJ2-1, with D possibly TRBD2 on 7 matching bases. The CDR3 runs to 15 residues. Germline CDR1 reads SGHTA; CDR2 reads FQGNSA. Trimming took off 5 bases at V and 7 bases at J, with 18 bases between the two ends. CDR3 loop: CASSGIMGGRNEQFF. CDR3 DNA: TGTGCCAGCAGCGGGATAATGGGGGGGCGAAATGAGCAGTTCTTC.

This clone was counted at least ten times. The gene calls are TRBV4-2 and TRBJ2-3, with 14 bases matching TRBD2. Germline trimming cut 4 bases from V and 1 base from J; bases unmatched to any gene: 10. The germline CDR1 and CDR2 sequences are LGHNA and YNFKEQ. The CDR3 totals 19 residues. CDR3 nucleotide sequence: TGTGCCAGCAGCCCCCGGACTAGCGGGAGGCCCCTGGGCACAGATACGCAGTATTTT. This translates into CASSPRTSGRPLGTDTQYF.

This clone was observed many times. The chain uses TRBV9 and TRBJ2-1, with D perhaps assigned TRBD1 or TRBD2 (7 bases each). Trimming stripped 3 bases from V and 9 bases from J, with 22 bases between. The CDR3 is made up of 16 amino acids. Per the germline V gene, CDR1 is SGDLS and CDR2 is YYNGEE. CDR3 sequence reads: CASSAPGGRATIEQFF. For the CDR3, the DNA is TGTGCCAGCAGCGCCCCAGGGGGGAGGGCCACTATTGAGCAGTTCTTC.

Only a few counts were recorded for this clone. The junction differs from germline at one of its ends, possibly a read error. The chain recombines TRBV6-2 or TRBV6-3 with TRBJ2-1; no reliable D call. The germline V gene has CDR1 MNHEY and CDR2 SVGEGT. The CDR3 runs 15 residues. The CDR3 DNA follows: TGTGCCAGCAGCCTACCTAGGTGGGCGCGAAATGAGCAGTCCTTC. This codes for CASSLPRWARNEQSF.

This clone was observed at least ten times. This sequence joins TRBV30 and TRBJ1-4, with D perhaps matching TRBD1 (5 bases). Per the germline V gene, CDR1 is GTSNPN and CDR2 is SVGIG (reference sequence). The CDR3 extends over 13 amino acids. The V and J ends lost 3 bases and 6 bases respectively, with 11 bases between them. For the CDR3, the DNA is TGTGCCTGGAGGACAGTCTACGATGAAAAACTGTTTTTT. This translates into CAWRTVYDEKLFF.